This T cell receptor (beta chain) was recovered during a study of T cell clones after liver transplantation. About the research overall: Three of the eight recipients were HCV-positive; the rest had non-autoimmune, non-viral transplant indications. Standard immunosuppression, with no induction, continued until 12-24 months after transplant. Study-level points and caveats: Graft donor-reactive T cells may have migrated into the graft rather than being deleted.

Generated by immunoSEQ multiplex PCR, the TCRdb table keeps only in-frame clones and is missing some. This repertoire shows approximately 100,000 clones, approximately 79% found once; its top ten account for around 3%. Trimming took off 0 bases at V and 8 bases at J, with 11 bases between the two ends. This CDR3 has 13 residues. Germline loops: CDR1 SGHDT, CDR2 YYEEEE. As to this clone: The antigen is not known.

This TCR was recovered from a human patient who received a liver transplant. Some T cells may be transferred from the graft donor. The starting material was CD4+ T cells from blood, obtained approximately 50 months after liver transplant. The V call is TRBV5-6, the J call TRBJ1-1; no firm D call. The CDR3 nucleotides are TGTGCCAGCAGCTTGGGAAGGTTACAGGAAGCTTTCTTT. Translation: CASSLGRLQEAFF.